The clone carrying this T cell receptor (beta chain) was detected only a few times. Investigators isolated RNA and reverse transcribed it into cDNA to act as the sequencing template. Assay: immunoSEQ multiplex PCR; the TCRdb copy retains only in-frame clones and omits some. This sample has about 91,000 clones, with roughly 42% found just once. This entry comes from a study of CD8+ T cells in alopecia areata. The clonotype was recovered from a human donor with alopecia areata. Specimen: CD4+ T cells sorted from blood.

Here the CDR3 reads CASSFKWGRGDTQYF. As DNA, the CDR3 is TGTGCCAGCAGTTTTAAGTGGGGGAGGGGAGATACGCAGTATTTT. This chain uses TRBV28 with TRBJ2-3, with TRBD2 matching over 7 bases. Per the germline V gene, CDR1 is MDHEN and CDR2 is SYDVKM. Trimming at V came to 3 bases and at J to 5 bases, leaving 8 bases not matched to a gene. The CDR3 has 15 residues.